Below, one TCR beta chain is given with its context. Antigen: not known. This sample stems from a study of human CD8 memory T cell subsets. The identity of TPEX cells was that of CCR7+ PD-1+ TIGIT+ early memory CD8+ T cells with exhausted-like traits. PBMC were obtained from the buffy coats of healthy donors. For every subset, the RNA was derived from duplicate vials of around 140,000 sorted CD8+ T cells. Germline CDR1 is SEHNR and CDR2 is FQNEAQ (reference sequence). This CDR3 is built from 12 residues. The TCR beta sequencing libraries came from UMI-labeled 5' RACE. Reanalyzing the 5' RACE reads, TCRdb keeps one entry per CDR3 protein, without DNA. This sample's table has about 6,500 distinct CDR3 sequences. Overall study results and limits: When compared with each other, stem-like memory and precursor exhausted T cell repertoires showed minimal overlap.

Sample: CD8+ T cells from PBMCs. The TCR originated in a human donor in good health. The chain is built from TRBV7-9 and TRBJ2-7. The CDR3 reads CASSSSSYEQYF. Using reference TRBV7-9 and TRBJ2-7 for the parts outside the CDR3, the full variable domain is DTGVSQNPRHKITKRGQNVTFRCDPISEHNRLYWYRQTLGQGPEFLTYFQNEAQLEKSRLLSDRFSAERPKGSFSTLEIQRTEQGDSAMYLCASSSSSYEQYFGPGTRLTVT.